These 6 T cell receptor beta chains were sequenced from one sample in a study of CD8 T cells in Susac syndrome. Random hexamers served to reverse transcribe roughly 0.45 to 1 ug RNA. MiXCR was run by TCRdb on the immunoSEQ multiplex PCR reads, yielding one entry per CDR3 protein. Counted here are 180,000 or so distinct CDR3 sequences, around 94% occurring once; the ten biggest clones make up about 0.13%. Input material: CD4+ T cells from PBMCs. These receptor sequences come from a human donor in good health.

The V call is TRBV2, the J call TRBJ2-5, with D unclear. With 4 bases removed from V and 5 bases from J, the gap between germline ends came to 8 bases. There are 12 residues in the CDR3. Looked up from germline, CDR1 is SNHLY and CDR2 is FYNNEI. The CDR3 coding sequence is TGTGCCAGCAGTGTAAGCCGCGAGACCCAGTACTTC. It is translated as CASSVSRETQYF.

The rearrangement links TRBV5-1 to TRBJ1-1; unclear D gene. CDR3 size: 13 residues. V lost 5 bases and J 3 bases, leaving 11 bases between the germline ends. CDR1 and CDR2 (germline): SGHRS, YFSETQ. In nucleotides, the CDR3 is TGCGCCAGCAGGTACGTCGAAGACACTGAAGCTTTCTTT. Translation: CASRYVEDTEAFF. Supplemented by reference TRBV5-1 and TRBJ1-1, the full variable domain reads KAGVTQTPRYLIKTRGQQVTLSCSPISGHRSVSWYQQTPGQGLQFLFEYFSETQRNKGNFPGRFSGRQFSNSRSEMNVSTLELGDSALYLCASRYVEDTEAFFGQGTRLTVV.

The chain joins TRBV7-8 to TRBJ2-3, with TRBD2 matching over 9 bases. This CDR3 has 19 amino acids. The germline CDR1 and CDR2 sequences are SGHVS and FQNEAQ. V was pared by 3 bases and J by 0 bases, with 13 bases of the junction left unmatched. CDR3: CASSFKRGALHTSTDTQYF. The CDR3 nucleotides are TGTGCCAGCAGCTTCAAGCGGGGGGCCCTACATACTAGCACAGATACGCAGTATTTT.

The V gene is TRBV15, the J gene TRBJ1-4; no definite D call. Germline V CDR1 and CDR2: LNHNV, YYDKDF (reference sequence). This CDR3 region has 11 residues. V lost 8 bases and J 8 bases, leaving 9 bases between the germline ends. DNA for the CDR3: TGTGCCACCGGGCGGGAGGAAAAACTGTTTTTT. Encoded protein: CATGREEKLFF.

The chain links TRBV27 to TRBJ1-5, with D perhaps TRBD1 (6 bases). The V end was cut by 6 bases, the J end by 5 bases, with 11 bases between. Germline CDR1 and CDR2: MNHEY and SMNVEV (reference sequence). CDR3 size: 13 residues. The CDR3 DNA is TGTGCCAGCAGCAGGACAGTTCATCAGCCCCAGCATTTT. It yields the protein CASSRTVHQPQHF.

V usage is TRBV30 and J usage is TRBJ2-1; D is possibly TRBD1 (6 bases). V was cut by 1 base and J by 3 bases, with 10 bases left in between. This CDR3 is 14 amino acids long. In germline, CDR1 is GTSNPN, CDR2 SVGIG (reference sequence). CDR3 region: CAWSGKGGYNEQFF. CDR3 nucleotides: TGTGCCTGGAGTGGTAAAGGGGGCTACAATGAGCAGTTCTTC.